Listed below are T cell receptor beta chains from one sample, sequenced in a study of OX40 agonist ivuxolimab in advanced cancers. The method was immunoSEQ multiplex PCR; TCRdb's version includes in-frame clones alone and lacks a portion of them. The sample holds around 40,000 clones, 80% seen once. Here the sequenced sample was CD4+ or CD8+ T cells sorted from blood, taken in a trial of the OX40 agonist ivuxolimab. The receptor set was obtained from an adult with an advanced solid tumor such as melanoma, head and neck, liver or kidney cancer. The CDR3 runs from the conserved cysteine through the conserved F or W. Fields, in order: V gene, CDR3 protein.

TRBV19	CASSRRADRTDTQYF
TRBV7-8	CASSLGAGGGREKLFF
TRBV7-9	CASSRAGTVQETQYF
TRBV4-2	CASSSDPGRGYGYTF
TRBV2	CASDRTSGTDTQYF
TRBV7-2	CATSEVNEQFF
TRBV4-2	CASSQARSNQPQHF
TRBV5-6	CASSSTSTGFLQPQHF
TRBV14	CASSQVWGTGELFF
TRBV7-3	CASSGDRGFEKLFF
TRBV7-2	CASSLRRGAERDFLNEQFF
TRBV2	CASSGRQAEAFF
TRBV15	CATRGPDSARSPLHF
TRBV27	CASSTHQLAGISEAFF
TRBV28	CASRGGYGYTF
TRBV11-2	CASNLRDSYNSPLHF
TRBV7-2	CASSQVSPQSYTDTQYF
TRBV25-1	CASSDPGGKGGGYTF
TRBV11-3	CASSLGNSGANVLTF
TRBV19	CASSPTSGVGYEQYF
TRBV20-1	CSAANYEQYF
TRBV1	CTSSQDLRTGPRHRAYF